This T cell receptor beta chain was captured by sequencing in a study of blood T cell repertoires in COVID-19. Study in general: Italy, Spain and the United States were the sources of the convalescent and acute COVID-19 samples. Sources were T cells, B-cell-depleted T cells, or PBMCs; the material itself was cDNA or gDNA.

Repertoires were generated with immunoSEQ multiplex PCR, while TCRdb's copy carries only in-frame clones and drops some. The sample shows about 120,000 clones, over 55% of them seen only once. Sequences were obtained from peripheral blood. The source of this sequence is a woman between 65 and 79 years old with acute or convalescent COVID-19.

The CDR3: CASRTAGGFGELFF. CDR3 in DNA: TGTGCCAGCAGGACAGCGGGAGGCTTTGGGGAGCTGTTTTTT. The rearrangement uses TRBV9 and TRBJ2-2; TRBD2 matches 9 bases. Germline V CDR1 and CDR2: SGDLS, YYNGEE. The V and J ends lost 5 bases and 8 bases, in that order; junction bases with no gene match: 7. This CDR3 comprises 14 residues.